This TCR beta chain stems from a study of blood T cell repertoires in COVID-19. Looking at the study overall: Collection of acute and convalescent COVID-19 samples took place in the United States, Italy and Spain. PBMCs, B-cell-depleted T cells, or T cells provided the cDNA or gDNA that made up the material.

CDR3 length: 15 amino acids. CDR1 MDHEN and CDR2 SYDVKM come from the germline V gene. V was clipped by 6 bases and J by 1 base, with 13 bases between them. Original analysis: Using reference gene primer amplification, nucleated cell counts were estimated. Libraries were prepared by immunoSEQ multiplex PCR; TCRdb keeps only in-frame clonotypes and omits some of them. V and J calls and clone size are as listed in that table; D and trimming were resolved from the DNA. Of about 290,000 clones detected, about nine tenths appear once; the ten largest clones hold 0.9% to 1%. The chain carries TRBV28 and TRBJ2-4; D may be TRBD2 (6 bases). The TCR was taken from a woman aged 40 to 55 who had recovered from COVID-19. Sequencing used peripheral blood. The CDR3 bases are TGTGCCAGCAGCCTGACGGAGGGGGCCAAAAACATTCAGTACTTC. It encodes CASSLTEGAKNIQYF.